A single sample gave rise to the 26 T cell receptor beta chains below, sequenced in a study of cytomegalovirus exposure and HLA in healthy donors (dated by TCRdb to 2015 to 2018). The library came from the immunoSEQ multiplex PCR assay. The multiplex PCR relied on a mix of 60 forward primers for TCR Vbeta segments and 13 reverse primers for TCR Jbeta segments. The source is immuneACCESS, and TCRdb retained only in-frame sequences with V and J called. Part of the clones is not carried over; for the studies checked, unresolved V genes explain less than half of this, and the remainder is unexplained. The sample has fewer than 75,000 clones on record, 70% to 85% of them singletons. 2.9% of the sample is in the top ten clones. The sequenced sample was PBMCs. The receptors were sampled from a woman aged 25-40 years in good health and CMV-seronegative.

The rearrangement joins TRBV5-6 to TRBJ2-3; 8 nucleotides align to TRBD1. The germline gives CDR1 SGHDT, CDR2 YYEEEE. V lost 5 bases and J lost 2; bases outside the gene matches: 7. The CDR3 spans 15 residues. The CDR3 loop is CASRSLDRVTDTQYF. For the CDR3, the DNA is TGTGCCAGCAGATCTTTGGACAGGGTCACAGATACGCAGTATTTT.

Of note for this clone: This specimen includes other DNA sequences encoding the same CDR3. The rearrangement links TRBV10-2 to TRBJ2-7; 7 bases align to TRBD2. The V gene end was trimmed by 8 bases and the J gene end by 1 base; junction bases not matched to a gene: 2. This CDR3 region has 12 residues. The germline V gene encodes CDR1 WSHSY and CDR2 SAAADI. The CDR3 protein is CASGSGSYEQYV. The CDR3 DNA reads TGCGCCAGCGGTAGCGGGTCCTACGAGCAGTACGTC.

The chain couples TRBV7-6 to TRBJ1-3; D gene uncertain. Trimming took off 0 bases at V and 9 bases at J, with 12 bases between the two ends. This CDR3 has 14 amino acids. CDR1 and CDR2 (germline): SGHVS, FNYEAQ. The CDR3: CASSLARGDGTIYF. CDR3 DNA sequence: TGTGCCAGCAGCTTAGCCCGGGGTGACGGCACCATATATTTT.

This clone was picked up a small number of times. The gene calls are TRBV5-8 and TRBJ2-6, with D possibly being TRBD1 (5 bases). Germline V gene sequence: CDR1 SGHTS, CDR2 YDEGEE. The CDR3 totals 17 residues. V dropped 5 bases and J dropped 0 bases, with 15 bases sitting between them. Written as DNA, the CDR3 is TGTGCCAGCAGGCCCCCGACAGCTAGCTCTGGGGCCAACGTCCTGACTTTC. Translated, it gives CASRPPTASSGANVLTF.

The chain recombines TRBV19 with TRBJ2-7, with 9 bases identical to TRBD1. Germline lookup yields CDR1 LNHDA and CDR2 SQIVND (reference sequence). The CDR3 is 18 residues long. V shed 7 bases and J 0 bases; nucleotides not matched to a gene: 16. CDR3 loop: CASTLGQGLFSVSYEQYF. For the CDR3, the DNA is TGTGCCAGTACCCTAGGACAGGGGCTTTTTTCAGTCTCCTACGAGCAGTACTTC.

The gene calls are TRBV6-6 and TRBJ1-6; the D is unclear. The CDR3 length is 12 residues. CDR1 is MNHNY, CDR2 SVGAGI, per germline (reference sequence). The germline V and J ends were trimmed by 6 bases and 8 bases, with 8 bases remaining between them. This CDR3 reads CASSHQDSPLHF. For the CDR3, the DNA is TGTGCCAGCAGCCACCAGGATTCACCCCTCCACTTT.

The chain is built from TRBV2 and TRBJ1-1; D is uncertain. This CDR3 is 13 amino acids long. Trimming took 4 bases from V and 1 from J, leaving 7 bases between them. Germline loops: CDR1 SNHLY, CDR2 FYNNEI. The CDR3 coding sequence is TGTGCCAGCAGTGTGGCAGGGAACACTGAAGCTTTCTTT. Translated: CASSVAGNTEAFF. Full variable domain (missing parts from reference TRBV2 and TRBJ1-1): EPEVTQTPSHQVTQMGQEVILRCVPISNHLYFYWYRQILGQKVEFLVSFYNNEISEKSEIFDDQFSVERPDGSNFTLKIRSTKLEDSAMYFCASSVAGNTEAFFGQGTRLTVV.

This clone was seen once. J is TRBJ1-2 and V is TRBV15, with 7 bases matching TRBD1. From germline, CDR1 is LNHNV and CDR2 YYDKDF (reference sequence). This CDR3 has 20 residues. Losses at the gene ends were 3 bases for V and 0 bases for J; bases not matched to a gene: 19. CDR3 region: CATSSLRGTEPSGANYGYTF. The DNA of the CDR3 is TGTGCCACCAGCAGCCTGAGAGGGACAGAACCCTCCGGCGCTAACTATGGCTACACCTTC.

This chain joins TRBV19 and TRBJ1-1, with D maybe TRBD1 (6 bases). This CDR3 region has 14 residues. Trimming left V 6 bases short and J 10 bases short, with 21 bases between. CDR1 and CDR2 from the germline V gene are LNHDA and SQIVND (reference sequence). DNA of the CDR3: TGTGCCAGTAGGGGTGACAGGCTACCCCGGGGAGCTTTCTTT. Protein: CASRGDRLPRGAFF. Filled out from reference TRBV19 and TRBJ1-1, the complete variable domain reads DGGITQSPKYLFRKEGQNVTLSCEQNLNHDAMYWYRQDPGQGLRLIYYSQIVNDFQKGDIAEGYSVSREKKESFPLTVTSAQKNPTAFYLCASRGDRLPRGAFFGQGTRLTVV.

The gene calls are TRBV11-3 and TRBJ2-7; 7 bases map to TRBD1. V shed 5 bases and J 2 bases; nucleotides not matched to a gene: 9. Germline V gives CDR1 SGHNT, CDR2 YENEEA. CDR3 length equals 15 residues. The DNA of the CDR3 is TGTGCCAGCAGCCCCGGGACAGCCGAGACCTACGAGCAGTACGTC. It specifies CASSPGTAETYEQYV.

This chain links TRBV4-1 with TRBJ2-4; TRBD2 agrees at 13 bases. CDR3 length: 18 residues. V lost 3 bases to trimming and J lost 0 bases; unmatched junction nucleotides: 5. Germline CDR1 is MGHRA and CDR2 is YSYEKL. CDR3 protein: CASSHMGLAGLAKNIQYF. DNA for the CDR3: TGCGCCAGCAGCCATATGGGACTAGCGGGACTAGCCAAAAACATTCAGTACTTC.

The chain is built from TRBV27 and TRBJ2-5; D may be TRBD2 (6 bases). Germline CDR1 is MNHEY and CDR2 is SMNVEV (reference sequence). The CDR3 consists of 13 residues. Trimming removed 2 bases from V and 5 bases from J, with 9 bases in between. CDR3 sequence: CASSLMEGETQYF. CDR3 nucleotides: TGTGCCAGCAGTTTAATGGAGGGGGAGACCCAGTACTTC.

The rearrangement links TRBV11-3 to TRBJ1-4; 11 bases agree with TRBD1. The CDR3 has 16 amino acids. Germline lookup yields CDR1 SGHNT and CDR2 YENEEA. V shed 2 bases and J 10 bases; nucleotides not matched to a gene: 9. CDR3 sequence (DNA): TGTGCCAGCAGCTTATTTGGGACAGGGGGAAGCGGAAAACTGTTTTTT. Translating gives CASSLFGTGGSGKLFF.

The chain carries TRBV13 and TRBJ2-7, with a possible D match to TRBD2 (5 bases). The V end was cut by 5 bases, the J end by 7 bases, with 12 bases between. In germline, CDR1 is PRHDT, CDR2 FYEKMQ (reference sequence). This CDR3 comprises 12 residues. CDR3 residues: CASSLGLGEQYF. In DNA form, the CDR3 reads TGTGCCAGCAGCCTCGGACTTGGTGAGCAGTACTTC. Full variable domain (outside the CDR3, taken from reference TRBV13 and TRBJ2-7): AAGVIQSPRHLIKEKRETATLKCYPIPRHDTVYWYQQGPGQDPQFLISFYEKMQSDKGSIPDRFSAQQFSDYHSELNMSSLELGDSALYFCASSLGLGEQYFGPGTRLTVT.

The chain links TRBV6-4 to TRBJ2-4; TRBD1 aligns across 8 bases. Germline trimming cut 6 bases from V and 8 bases from J; bases unmatched to any gene: 6. Germline V gene data show CDR1 as MRHNA and CDR2 as SNTAGT. This CDR3 contains 13 residues. The CDR3 sequence: CASSLQQGDIQYF. The CDR3 region has the DNA TGTGCCAGCAGCCTCCAACAGGGGGACATTCAGTACTTC.

The chain employs TRBV19 and TRBJ1-4; possibly TRBD1 for D (5 bases). Germline V lookup: CDR1 LNHDA, CDR2 SQIVND (reference sequence). The CDR3 spans 17 residues. With 11 bases removed from V and 0 bases from J, the gap between germline ends came to 22 bases. Here the CDR3 DNA reads TGTGCCTCCCAAAAAGGCAGGGAATCGGCAACTAATGAAAAACTGTTTTTT. Translation gives CASQKGRESATNEKLFF.

The rearrangement joins TRBV4-3 to TRBJ1-1; no clear D gene. CDR1 is LGHNA and CDR2 is YSLEER in the germline V gene. V was pared by 0 bases and J by 3 bases, with 8 bases between. The CDR3 sequence is 14 residues long. The CDR3 region is CASSQDIGDTEAFF. As DNA, the CDR3 is TGCGCCAGCAGCCAAGATATCGGGGACACTGAAGCTTTCTTT.

This clone was seen a single time. The V and J genes are TRBV11-3 and TRBJ2-1; D remains ambiguous. Looked up from germline, CDR1 is SGHNT and CDR2 is YENEEA. Trimming cost V 3 bases and J 2 bases, with 8 bases left between them. The CDR3 length is 14 residues. CDR3: CASSLGRPYNEQFF. DNA for the CDR3: TGTGCCAGCAGCTTGGGCCGACCCTACAATGAGCAGTTCTTC.

This chain uses TRBV25-1 with TRBJ1-2; TRBD1 aligns across 8 bases. This CDR3 region has 13 residues. The junction had 0 bases not matched to a gene; V was cut back by 6 bases and J by 0 bases. Germline values: CDR1 MGHDK, CDR2 SYGVNS. CDR3 in amino acids: CASRQGANYGYTF. CDR3 bases: TGTGCCAGCAGACAGGGGGCTAACTATGGCTACACCTTC.

J is TRBJ1-1 and V is TRBV30; D not certain. Germline V CDR1 and CDR2: GTSNPN, SVGIG (reference sequence). V was cut by 7 bases and J by 5 bases, with 11 bases left in between. This CDR3 has 11 residues. The CDR3 reads CALAFGTEAFF. The CDR3 nucleotides are TGTGCCTTGGCTTTTGGTACTGAAGCTTTCTTT.

V is TRBV6-5 and J is TRBJ1-3, with D perhaps TRBD1 (6 bases). V was clipped by 5 bases and J by 7 bases, with 15 bases between them. The CDR3 totals 14 residues. The germline gives CDR1 MNHEY, CDR2 SVGAGI. The DNA for the CDR3 is TGTGCCAGCAGTGCCCTCACAGGGACCAACACCATATATTTT. Its protein is CASSALTGTNTIYF.

The V call is TRBV27, the J call TRBJ2-5; 11 bases align to TRBD1. The CDR3 length is 17 residues. Unmatched junction bases numbered 9, after V lost 5 bases and J lost 1 base. CDR1 is MNHEY, CDR2 SMNVEV, per germline (reference sequence). CDR3 in amino acids: CASSPGTGGTIQETQYF. The CDR3 DNA is TGTGCCAGCAGTCCAGGGACAGGGGGAACAATCCAAGAGACCCAGTACTTC.

This clone was counted between two and nine times. V gene TRBV7-6 combines with J gene TRBJ1-1; 10 nucleotides match TRBD1. The trim removed 6 bases at V and 5 bases at J, leaving 6 bases unmatched. The germline V gene has CDR1 SGHVS and CDR2 FNYEAQ. This CDR3 is 14 amino acids long. CDR3 amino acids: CASRRGTGETEAFF. CDR3 nucleotide sequence: TGTGCCAGCAGAAGAGGGACAGGGGAGACTGAAGCTTTCTTT. The whole variable domain, remainder taken from reference TRBV7-6 and TRBJ1-1, is GAGVSQSPRYKVTKRGQDVALRCDPISGHVSLYWYRQALGQGPEFLTYFNYEAQQDKSGLPNDRFSAERPEGSISTLTIQRTEQRDSAMYRCASRRGTGETEAFFGQGTRLTVV.

This clone has only a few counts. V usage is TRBV6-5 and J usage is TRBJ1-2; 9 positions match TRBD1. Germline V CDR1 and CDR2: MNHEY, SVGAGI. This CDR3 has 15 residues. Trimming took 0 bases from V and 2 from J; bases not matched to a gene: 1. Here the CDR3 DNA reads TGTGCCAGCAGTTACTCAGGGACAGGGAACTATGGCTACACCTTC. This codes for CASSYSGTGNYGYTF.

CDR3 bases: TGTGCCTGGAGTGTAAGGGACAGAATACCTTTCTTT. Amino acids: CAWSVRDRIPFF. This chain links TRBV30 with TRBJ1-1; 7 bases match TRBD1. Germline CDR1 GTSNPN, CDR2 SVGIG (reference sequence). V dropped 0 bases and J dropped 12; count of bases not matched to a gene: 7. This CDR3 comprises 12 residues.

The chain links TRBV19 to TRBJ2-1; 10 bases are shared with TRBD2. Germline assignment: CDR1 LNHDA and CDR2 SQIVND (reference sequence). The CDR3 length is 15 residues. Trimming cost V 3 bases and J 5 bases; bases outside gene matches: 4. The CDR3 here is CASSISGLADNEQFF. In nucleotides, the CDR3 is TGTGCCAGTAGTATCTCCGGACTAGCGGACAATGAGCAGTTCTTC. Based on the CDR3 plus reference TRBV19 and TRBJ2-1, the full variable domain is DGGITQSPKYLFRKEGQNVTLSCEQNLNHDAMYWYRQDPGQGLRLIYYSQIVNDFQKGDIAEGYSVSREKKESFPLTVTSAQKNPTAFYLCASSISGLADNEQFFGPGTRLTVL.